A selection of T cell receptor beta chains follows, all from one sample in a study of blood T cell repertoires in COVID-19. Assay: immunoSEQ multiplex PCR; the TCRdb copy retains only in-frame clones and omits some. This table has about 260,000 clones, just under 90% appearing once. The source material was peripheral blood. The receptors were gathered from a middle-aged woman with acute or convalescent COVID-19. Both conserved end residues are part of each CDR3. Each record gives: J gene, clone size, D gene, V gene, CDR3 DNA, CDR3 protein. The D gene is left open where the match is weak. For some rows the clone size is stated as once, few or many, or as a class when expanded; others skip it.

TRBJ1-1,-,-,TRBV5-1,TGCGCCAGCACGGACACAATGAACACTGAAGCTTTCTTT,CASTDTMNTEAFF
TRBJ1-2,-,TRBD1,TRBV29-1,TGCAGCGTTGATGCACAGGGGGTGGATGGCTACACCTTC,CSVDAQGVDGYTF
TRBJ1-1,-,-,TRBV11-2,TGTGCCAGCAGCGTAAGTACAGGGATGAACACTGAAGCTTTCTTT,CASSVSTGMNTEAFF
TRBJ2-1,-,-,TRBV6-5,TGTGCCAGCAGACAATACAATGAGCAGTTCTTC,CASRQYNEQFF
TRBJ1-2,-,TRBD1,TRBV4-1,TGCGCCAGCAGCCAAGATCGGGACAGGGGGCGGGGTGGCTACACCTTC,CASSQDRDRGRGGYTF
TRBJ1-2,-,-,TRBV3-1/TRBV3-2,TGTGCCAGCAGCCAAGATACAGGTGGCTACACCTTC,CASSQDTGGYTF
TRBJ1-1,-,-,TRBV30,TGTGCCTGGAGGTATCGACAGCTGAACACTGAAGCTTTCTTT,CAWRYRQLNTEAFF
TRBJ1-6,many,TRBD1,TRBV6-4,TGTGCCAGCAGTGAGGGACAGGGAAGTTCACCCCTCCACTTT,CASSEGQGSSPLHF
TRBJ2-2,-,TRBD2,TRBV4-2,TGTGCCAGCAGCCAAGTTAGCGGGGGGGCCCCAAACACCGGGGAGCTGTTTTTT,CASSQVSGGAPNTGELFF
TRBJ1-2,-,-,TRBV14,TGTGCCAGCAGCCAGTCCAGAGGCTCGGGCTACACCTTC,CASSQSRGSGYTF
TRBJ2-1,-,TRBD2,TRBV30,TGTGCCTGGAGTACTCCTTGGGGGGCGGGGGGCTCCATCTCCTACAATGAGCAGTTCTTC,CAWSTPWGAGGSISYNEQFF
TRBJ2-2,-,TRBD2,TRBV12-5,TGTGCTAGTGGTTTGGTACGGGGTAGCGGGGCCAAAGGCGGGGAGCTGTTTTTT,CASGLVRGSGAKGGELFF
TRBJ1-1,once,-,TRBV21-1,TGTGCCAGCAGCCGGGACAGGGGGCGAGACACTGAAGCTTTCTTT,CASSRDRGRDTEAFF
TRBJ2-3,-,TRBD2,TRBV12-3/TRBV12-4,TGTGCCAGCGGGGGGGGAGCAGATACGCAGTATTTT,CASGGGADTQYF
TRBJ1-2,-,-,TRBV9,TGTGCCAGCAGCGGAACAGGTCCTAACTATGGCTACACCTTC,CASSGTGPNYGYTF
TRBJ2-5,once,TRBD2,TRBV15,TGTGCCACCAGCAAGTCTAGCGGGGGGCAAGAGACCCAGTACTTC,CATSKSSGGQETQYF
TRBJ1-1,few,-,TRBV9,TGTGCCAGCAGCGTAGTGGGACAAATGAACACTGAAGCTTTCTTT,CASSVVGQMNTEAFF
TRBJ2-3,-,TRBD2,TRBV3-1/TRBV3-2,TGTGCCAGCAGCCCGTTGACTAGCGGGGGGACAGATACGCAGTATTTT,CASSPLTSGGTDTQYF
TRBJ1-2,-,-,TRBV7-9,TGTGCCAGCAGCCCGGCGGAGAACCCTAACTATGGCTACACCTTC,CASSPAENPNYGYTF
TRBJ1-5,-,-,TRBV12-3/TRBV12-4,TGTGCCAGCAGTCCTACTATGCAGCCCCAGCATTTT,CASSPTMQPQHF
TRBJ1-1,few,-,TRBV23-1,TGCGCCAGCAGCCACGCCCCGGGCGAGGGGGTAAACACTGAAGCTTTCTTT,CASSHAPGEGVNTEAFF
TRBJ2-2,-,TRBD1,TRBV5-6,TGTGCCAGCAGCCCGCCGGACAGGGCGAACACCGGGGAGCTGTTTTTT,CASSPPDRANTGELFF
TRBJ2-5,-,TRBD2,TRBV5-6,TGTGCCAGCAGCTCGCTAACCGGGACTAGCGGAGAAGAGACCCAGTACTTC,CASSSLTGTSGEETQYF
TRBJ2-6,-,-,TRBV6-6,TGTGCCAGCAGGTATGGGGCCAACGTCCTGACTTTC,CASRYGANVLTF
TRBJ1-2,once,-,TRBV3-1/TRBV3-2,TGTGCCAGCAGCCAAGCGGCAGGGATGCCCGGCTACACCTTC,CASSQAAGMPGYTF
TRBJ2-5,-,-,TRBV5-1,TGCGCCAGCAGGGCGGATCAAGAGACCCAGTACTTC,CASRADQETQYF
TRBJ2-1,-,TRBD1,TRBV24-1,TGTGCCACCAGCCCAGGGGGCGATTACGATGAGCAGTTCTTC,CATSPGGDYDEQFF
TRBJ1-1,-,-,TRBV5-1,TGCGCCAGCAGCTTCTACGAGAACACTGAAGCTTTCTTT,CASSFYENTEAFF
TRBJ1-6,-,-,TRBV3-1/TRBV3-2,TGTGCCAGCAGCCACACAGGGCGAAATTCACCCCTCCACTTT,CASSHTGRNSPLHF
TRBJ2-2,-,-,TRBV18,TGTGCCAGCTCACCACCCAGGAACACCGGGGAGCTGTTTTTT,CASSPPRNTGELFF
TRBJ1-2,few,TRBD1,TRBV10-3,TGTGCCATCAGTGGGGGCGGACAGGGGCCTAACTATGGCTACACCTTC,CAISGGGQGPNYGYTF
TRBJ1-5,-,-,TRBV19,TGTGCCAGTAGATTGGGGGCGGTTAGCAATCAGCCCCAGCATTTT,CASRLGAVSNQPQHF